This TCR beta chain originates from a study of Graves' ophthalmopathy and Graves' hyperthyroidism. What supplied the PBMCs was about 10 ml of fresh peripheral blood. The authors amplified TCR beta CDR3 regions, and they did so from RNA transcripts for repertoire sequencing. An opening RT-PCR round employed HTBI primers and preceded a second-round multiplex PCR. TCRdb re-derived calls from the multiplex PCR reads in MiXCR, one entry per CDR3 protein. The sample includes just over 600,000 distinct CDR3 sequences, about a fifth seen only once; the top ten take about 6.6%. In germline, CDR1 is LNHDA, CDR2 SQIVND (reference sequence). V was shortened by 3 bases and J by 1 base, with 19 bases between the two germline ends. The CDR3 runs 18 residues.

The origin of this receptor is a woman aged 18-35 years with stable Graves' hyperthyroidism. Some clones in this sample may be carry-over from other donors' samples. Specimen: peripheral blood. The genes are TRBV19 and TRBJ1-5; D unresolved. CDR3 sequence: CASSIWLESKSSNQPQHF. DNA of the CDR3: TGTGCCAGTAGTATTTGGCTGGAGAGTAAGTCAAGCAATCAGCCCCAGCATTTT.